Below, 28 T cell receptor beta chains from the same sample are listed, as sequenced in a study of shared clonotypes between healthy human individuals. The data were produced by immunoSEQ multiplex PCR, yet TCRdb's version contains in-frame clones alone and is incomplete. Of 600,000 to 750,000 clones listed, about nine tenths are singletons. The sample was memory CD8+ T cells from PBMCs. Stated subset: CD45RO+ cells pooled with CCR7-negative TemRA cells. All receptors come from a man in his late teens or twenties in good health. Some clones in this sample may be carry-over from other donors' samples.

The rearrangement joins TRBV11-2 to TRBJ2-7, with TRBD1 as a possible D gene (5 bases). V lost 0 bases and J lost 2, with 11 bases in between. Germline V CDR1 and CDR2: SGHAT, FQNNGV. CDR3 length: 15 residues. The CDR3 region is CASSLEAGPTYEQYF. The CDR3 bases are TGTGCCAGCAGCTTAGAGGCAGGGCCTACCTACGAGCAGTACTTC. Filled out from reference TRBV11-2 and TRBJ2-7, the complete variable domain reads EAGVAQSPRYKIIEKRQSVAFWCNPISGHATLYWYQQILGQGPKLLIQFQNNGVVDDSQLPKDRFSAERLKGVDSTLKIQPAKLEDSAVYLCASSLEAGPTYEQYFGPGTRLTVT.

The J gene is TRBJ2-7, the V gene TRBV9, with D uncertain. V lost 0 bases, J lost 2 bases, and 6 bases lay in between. The CDR3 has 13 residues. Germline V gene sequence: CDR1 SGDLS, CDR2 YYNGEE. CDR3 in amino acids: CASSVGIAYEQYF. DNA of the CDR3: TGTGCCAGCAGCGTAGGTATTGCCTACGAGCAGTACTTC.

V is TRBV25-1 and J is TRBJ2-6; D not certain. Germline CDR1 is MGHDK and CDR2 is SYGVNS. The CDR3 covers 16 residues. V was cut by 3 bases and J by 4 bases, with 13 bases left in between. As DNA, the CDR3 is TGTGCCAGCAGTGACCCCAGGAAGGTGGGGGCCAACGTCCTGACTTTC. This codes for CASSDPRKVGANVLTF.

The chain employs TRBV7-9 and TRBJ1-2; 7 nucleotides agree with TRBD1. Unmatched junction bases numbered 6, after V lost 0 bases and J lost 2 bases. This CDR3 has 16 amino acids. Germline loops: CDR1 SEHNR, CDR2 FQNEAQ (reference sequence). This chain's CDR3 is CASSLAPGQINYGYTF. The CDR3, as DNA: TGTGCCAGCAGCTTAGCACCGGGACAGATCAACTATGGCTACACCTTC.

The chain links TRBV7-9 to TRBJ2-7; possibly TRBD1 for D (6 bases). CDR1 SEHNR and CDR2 FQNEAQ come from the germline V gene (reference sequence). With 2 bases removed from V and 4 bases from J, the gap between germline ends came to 21 bases. The CDR3 runs to 17 residues. The CDR3, as DNA: TGTGCCAGCAGCTTACCCCCTCAGGGGCTAAATATGTACGAGCAGTACTTC. Residues: CASSLPPQGLNMYEQYF.

The genes are TRBV25-1 and TRBJ2-7; 11 bases are a match to TRBD2. V gave up 6 bases and J gave up 2 bases; unmatched junction bases: 3. CDR3 length: 14 amino acids. In germline, CDR1 is MGHDK, CDR2 SYGVNS. The CDR3 loop is CASRLAGGPYEQYF. The CDR3 region has the DNA TGTGCCAGCAGGCTAGCGGGAGGACCCTACGAGCAGTACTTC.

A note on this clone: Other DNA variants within this sample encode the same CDR3. The chain uses TRBV27 and TRBJ1-2; no clear D gene. The CDR3 is 13 residues long. V lost 3 bases, J lost 2 bases, and 7 bases lay in between. CDR1 is MNHEY and CDR2 is SMNVEV in the germline V gene (reference sequence). For the CDR3, the DNA is TGTGCCAGCAGTTTCGGGGTGAACTATGGCTACACCTTC. Amino acids: CASSFGVNYGYTF.

The chain joins TRBV5-6 to TRBJ2-5; maybe TRBD1 (7 bases). CDR1 is SGHDT, CDR2 YYEEEE, per germline. Trimming pared 3 bases from V and 3 bases from J, leaving 12 bases between. CDR3 length: 14 residues. The CDR3 here is CASSSRGAKETQYF. DNA for the CDR3: TGTGCCAGCAGCTCCAGGGGGGCTAAAGAGACCCAGTACTTC. Full variable domain (rest looked up from reference TRBV5-6 and TRBJ2-5): DAGVTQSPTHLIKTRGQQVTLRCSPKSGHDTVSWYQQALGQGPQFIFQYYEEEERQRGNFPDRFSGHQFPNYSSELNVNALLLGDSALYLCASSSRGAKETQYFGPGTRLLVL.

This sequence joins TRBV2 and TRBJ2-7; 10 nucleotides agree with TRBD1. Germline V gene lookup returns CDR1 SNHLY and CDR2 FYNNEI. The CDR3 totals 13 residues. V gave up 8 bases and J gave up 5 bases; unmatched junction bases: 6. The CDR3 reads CASPGQGINEQYF. CDR3 bases: TGTGCCAGCCCGGGACAGGGGATCAACGAGCAGTACTTC.

The chain uses TRBV28 and TRBJ1-1; D remains unclear. CDR1 and CDR2 (germline): MDHEN, SYDVKM. The CDR3 has 14 residues. The V end was cut by 2 bases, the J end by 2 bases, with 9 bases between. CDR3 loop: CASSLIWENTEAFF. The CDR3 bases are TGTGCCAGCAGTTTAATTTGGGAAAACACTGAAGCTTTCTTT.

This sequence joins TRBV27 and TRBJ2-7; 12 nucleotides match TRBD2. The V gene end was trimmed by 5 bases and the J gene end by 3 bases; junction bases not matched to a gene: 8. Germline assignment: CDR1 MNHEY and CDR2 SMNVEV (reference sequence). The CDR3 covers 16 residues. CDR3 sequence (DNA): TGTGCCAGCAGTCCCCGACTAGCGGGAGTCCTCTACGAGCAGTACTTC. Protein: CASSPRLAGVLYEQYF.

J is TRBJ1-1 and V is TRBV5-6; TRBD1 might be the D (5 bases). Trimming left V 0 bases short and J 1 base short, with 13 bases between. This CDR3 spans 16 amino acids. The germline V gene has CDR1 SGHDT and CDR2 YYEEEE. The CDR3 sequence is CASSLAQMRGNTEAFF. The DNA for the CDR3 is TGTGCCAGCAGCTTGGCACAGATGAGGGGGAACACTGAAGCTTTCTTT.

As to this clone: This sample includes further DNA sequences coding for the same CDR3. The chain is built from TRBV7-3 and TRBJ1-1; D not certain. The V and J ends lost 4 bases and 1 base respectively, with 7 bases between them. This CDR3 has 13 residues. Germline V gives CDR1 SGHTA, CDR2 FQGTGA. The CDR3 is CASSSGRNTEAFF. The CDR3 region has the DNA TGTGCCAGCAGCTCCGGGAGGAACACTGAAGCTTTCTTT.

The V gene is TRBV7-9, the J gene TRBJ2-3; TRBD2 matches at 10 bases. V shed 3 bases, J shed 4 bases, and the junction held 4 bases outside the gene matches. The CDR3 sequence is 15 residues long. Germline V lookup: CDR1 SEHNR, CDR2 FQNEAQ (reference sequence). The CDR3 here is CASSFLAGGADTQYF. The CDR3 DNA sequence: TGTGCCAGCAGCTTCTTAGCGGGAGGAGCAGATACGCAGTATTTT.

The chain uses TRBV19 and TRBJ1-1; D call uncertain. Germline loops: CDR1 LNHDA, CDR2 SQIVND (reference sequence). The V gene lost 5 bases and the J gene lost 1 base, with 14 bases spanning the gap. This CDR3 comprises 15 residues. CDR3 protein: CASSPSRWPNTEAFF. For the CDR3, the DNA is TGTGCCAGTAGTCCAAGCAGGTGGCCGAACACTGAAGCTTTCTTT.

In this sample, this clone turned up once. The J gene is TRBJ2-7, the V gene TRBV29-1, with D perhaps TRBD2 (6 bases). Germline loops: CDR1 SQVTM, CDR2 ANQGSEA. Trimming pared 6 bases from V and 0 bases from J, leaving 12 bases between. The CDR3 contains 13 residues. The DNA of the CDR3 is TGCAGCGTCCGGGACTCCCTCTCCTACGAGCAGTACTTC. Amino acids: CSVRDSLSYEQYF.

The chain uses TRBV27 and TRBJ2-2; no definite D call. This CDR3 contains 14 residues. Germline V gene sequence: CDR1 MNHEY, CDR2 SMNVEV (reference sequence). V dropped 2 bases and J dropped 1 base, with 5 bases sitting between them. The CDR3 protein is CASSLVQNTGELFF. CDR3 nucleotides: TGTGCCAGCAGTTTAGTACAGAACACCGGGGAGCTGTTTTTT.

This chain connects TRBV7-3 to TRBJ2-2; 12 nucleotides match TRBD1. The CDR3 is 16 residues long. Germline trimming cut 5 bases from V and 6 bases from J; bases unmatched to any gene: 7. Germline V gives CDR1 SGHTA, CDR2 FQGTGA. The CDR3: CASSLGTGGAPGELFF. CDR3 coding DNA: TGTGCCAGCAGCCTAGGGACAGGGGGCGCCCCCGGGGAGCTGTTTTTT.

This rearrangement joins TRBV5-5 to TRBJ2-7; D is uncertain. Germline CDR1 reads SGHKS; CDR2 reads YYEKEE (reference sequence). This CDR3 spans 12 amino acids. Trimming stripped 3 bases from V and 5 bases from J, with 9 bases between. CDR3 sequence reads: CASSSRFDEQYF. In DNA form, the CDR3 reads TGTGCCAGCAGCTCACGCTTTGACGAGCAGTACTTC.

This chain connects TRBV7-6 to TRBJ1-1, with a tentative D call TRBD1 (6 bases). Trimming took 1 base from V and 4 from J, leaving 13 bases between them. The CDR3 spans 15 residues. Per germline, CDR1 SGHVS and CDR2 FNYEAQ. In nucleotides, the CDR3 is TGTGCCAGCAGCTTAGAGTGGGGGGGCAGCACTGAAGCTTTCTTT. It translates to CASSLEWGGSTEAFF.

V is TRBV14 and J is TRBJ1-2; D uncertain. CDR3 size: 19 residues. V lost 3 bases and J lost 0, with 23 bases in between. Per the germline V gene, CDR1 is SGHDN and CDR2 is FVKESK. The CDR3: CASSHRVSPYRWPNYGYTF. The CDR3 DNA follows: TGTGCCAGCAGCCATCGAGTGTCCCCTTATCGGTGGCCTAACTATGGCTACACCTTC.

The rearrangement joins TRBV5-4 to TRBJ2-3; D gene unclear. CDR1 and CDR2 from the germline V gene are SGHNT and YYREEE (reference sequence). CDR3 length equals 14 residues. V lost 0 bases to trimming and J lost 2 bases, with 7 bases between them. CDR3 bases: TGTGCCAGCAGCTTGGTCGAGAACACAGATACGCAGTATTTT. Encoded protein: CASSLVENTDTQYF.

The rearrangement joins TRBV28 to TRBJ1-4, with 11 positions matching TRBD1. Germline CDR1 reads MDHEN; CDR2 reads SYDVKM. The V segment lost 6 bases and the J segment 8 bases; nucleotides outside the gene matches: 11. This CDR3 contains 16 residues. CDR3 in amino acids: CASRSLWTGGEEKLFF. CDR3 coding DNA: TGTGCCAGCAGGTCCCTGTGGACAGGGGGCGAGGAAAAACTGTTTTTT.

The chain combines TRBV6-1 with TRBJ2-1; D ambiguous. CDR1 MNHNS and CDR2 SASEGT come from the germline V gene. Trimming shortened V by 4 bases and J by 4 bases, and 8 bases separated the two germline ends. The CDR3 loop spans 13 amino acids. CDR3 sequence: CASSVWEYNEQFF. The CDR3 DNA follows: TGTGCCAGCAGTGTTTGGGAATACAATGAGCAGTTCTTC.

In the case of this clone: This could be a read error, since a much larger clone is one nucleotide away. Other DNA sequences in the sample encode the same CDR3. The rearrangement uses TRBV5-8 and TRBJ2-7; tentatively, D is TRBD1 or TRBD2 (5 bases each). In germline, CDR1 is SGHTS, CDR2 YDEGEE. V lost 1 base to trimming and J lost 5 bases, with 7 bases between them. The CDR3 runs 12 residues. DNA for the CDR3: TGTGCCAGCAGCTTGTGGGGGAACGAGCAGTACTTC. Protein sequence: CASSLWGNEQYF.

The V gene is TRBV28, the J gene TRBJ1-5, with D maybe TRBD1 (5 bases). This CDR3 comprises 14 residues. Trimming stripped 6 bases from V and 0 bases from J, with 9 bases between. Germline V gene data show CDR1 as MDHEN and CDR2 as SYDVKM. The CDR3 reads CASRTRDSNQPQHF. The CDR3 nucleotides are TGTGCCAGCAGAACCAGGGATAGCAATCAGCCCCAGCATTTT.

The rearrangement links TRBV6-6 to TRBJ1-5, with D tentatively TRBD1 (5 bases). The V gene's germline CDR1 is MNHNY and CDR2 SVGAGI (reference sequence). This CDR3 contains 13 residues. Deletions cut 8 bases from V and 0 bases from J, with 8 bases between. CDR3 residues: CASAGDSNQPQHF. As DNA, the CDR3 is TGTGCCAGCGCGGGGGATAGCAATCAGCCCCAGCATTTT.

The rearrangement uses TRBV6-1 and TRBJ1-2; no clear D. Trimming removed 7 bases at V and 7 bases at J, with 1 base between. Germline CDR1 reads MNHNS; CDR2 reads SASEGT. This CDR3 contains 8 residues. The CDR3 reads CASTGYTF. CDR3 nucleotide sequence: TGTGCCAGCACTGGCTACACCTTC.